A selection of T cell receptor beta chains follows, all from one sample in a study of blood T cells in healthy people across ages. TCRdb fed the 5' RACE reads into MiXCR, producing one record per CDR3 protein. The sample holds around 1.7 million distinct CDR3 sequences, about 28% seen once. The sample was blood. Receptor source: a woman aged 30 to 39 in good health. Both conserved end residues are part of each CDR3. The D gene is left open where the match is weak. Some rows have no size entry. The others give once, few or many, or a class for an expanded clone.

D	size	length	V	J	DNA	CDR3
-	few	17	TRBV5-1	TRBJ1-1	TGCGCCAGCAGCTTGGCGGGGGGCGTAAAAACGATCACTGAAGCTTTCTTT	CASSLAGGVKTITEAFF
-	few	14	TRBV9	TRBJ2-3	TGTGCCAGCAGCGTAGAAACAGCATCAGATACGCAGTATTTT	CASSVETASDTQYF
TRBD1	few	14	TRBV20-1	TRBJ2-7	TGCAGTGCTTCGAACGCAGGGGGCTCCAGCGAGCAGTACTTC	CSASNAGGSSEQYF
-	many	15	TRBV7-3	TRBJ2-1	TGTGCCAGCAGCCCCGGACTTAGCTCCTACAATGAGCAGTTCTTC	CASSPGLSSYNEQFF
-	once	14	TRBV19	TRBJ2-5	TGTGCCAGTCGGCGCAGGGGGAGGCAAGAGACCCAGTACTTC	CASRRRGRQETQYF
-	few	14	TRBV29-1	TRBJ1-2	TGCAGCGTTGAACCTAAATGGGGGGATCGTGGCTACACCTTC	CSVEPKWGDRGYTF
TRBD1	-	13	TRBV5-1	TRBJ1-1	TGCGCCAGCAGCTATCCGGGACAGGGAACATCTTTCTTT	CASSYPGQGTSFF
-	few	14	TRBV12-3/TRBV12-4	TRBJ1-1	TGTGCCAGCAGTCCCATAGAGACGGGGTCCGAAGCTTTCTTT	CASSPIETGSEAFF
-	-	16	TRBV5-1	TRBJ1-6	TGCGCCAGCAGCTTGACGGTTCCATCGGGAGGTTCACCCCTCCACTTT	CASSLTVPSGGSPLHF
-	-	13	TRBV12-3/TRBV12-4	TRBJ1-2	TGTGCCAGCAGTTTCAGAGAAAACTATGGCTACACCTTC	CASSFRENYGYTF
TRBD1	-	15	TRBV5-1	TRBJ2-7	TGCGCCAGCAACCTACGGGACAGGGGGGTCTACGAGCAGTACTTC	CASNLRDRGVYEQYF
-	many	12	TRBV29-1	TRBJ2-7	TGCAGCGTTGGTGGGGCCGGTCAAGAGCAGTACTTC	CSVGGAGQEQYF
TRBD1	-	15	TRBV6-5	TRBJ1-6	TGTGCCAGCAGTTCCGAACAGGGGGCGAATTCACCCCTCCACTTT	CASSSEQGANSPLHF
TRBD2	few	15	TRBV25-1	TRBJ2-7	TGTGCCAGCAGTGTGCCGGGACTAGCGGGGGTCGAGCAGTACTTC	CASSVPGLAGVEQYF
-	few	16	TRBV7-2	TRBJ2-1	TGTGCCAGCAGCCCCGCCCGGGCGGTCTCCTACAATGAGCAGTTCTTC	CASSPARAVSYNEQFF
-	many	14	TRBV12-3/TRBV12-4	TRBJ2-3	TGTGCCAGCAGTTTAAGGGCAAGCACAGATACGCAGTATTTT	CASSLRASTDTQYF
-	-	13	TRBV30	TRBJ1-1	TGTGCCTGGAGGCACCGGGTGAACACTGAAGCTTTCTTT	CAWRHRVNTEAFF
-	-	14	TRBV27	TRBJ1-5	TGTGTCAGCAGTTTAGCCGGAGACAATCAGCCCCGGCATTTT	CVSSLAGDNQPRHF
-	once	14	TRBV18	TRBJ2-5	TGTGTCAGCTCACCTTACAGGGTCGAGGAGACCCAGTACTTC	CVSSPYRVEETQYF
TRBD1	many	18	TRBV6-2/TRBV6-3	TRBJ2-5	TGTGCCAGCAGCCGAACCCGGGACAGGGAAGGTTCTTTGGAGACCCAGTACTTC	CASSRTRDREGSLETQYF
-	-	13	TRBV11-2	TRBJ2-3	TGTGCCAGCAGCCCCCAGATGAGGGATACGCAGTATTTT	CASSPQMRDTQYF
-	-	15	TRBV10-3	TRBJ1-4	TGTGCCATCAGTGAGTTTCCAGGGTCTAATGAAAAACTGTTTTTT	CAISEFPGSNEKLFF
TRBD1	once	15	TRBV15	TRBJ1-1	TGTGCCACTAGGACAAGACCGGGACAGGAAACTGAAGCTTTCTTT	CATRTRPGQETEAFF
-	few	13	TRBV9	TRBJ2-1	TGTGCCAGCAGCGTAGCCAGGAGCAATGAGCAGTTCTTC	CASSVARSNEQFF
-	-	11	TRBV7-9	TRBJ2-1	TGTGCCAGCAGCTTAGAACTGGGGAAGTTCTTC	CASSLELGKFF
-	few	14	TRBV12-3/TRBV12-4	TRBJ2-1	TGTGCCAGCAGTCAGAGAGGCTTCTACAATGAGCAGTTCTTC	CASSQRGFYNEQFF
-	many	15	TRBV11-2	TRBJ2-5	TGTGCCAGCAGCTTAGGGGGACATACAGAAGAGACCCAGTACTTC	CASSLGGHTEETQYF
-	many	13	TRBV9	TRBJ2-7	TGTGCCAGCAGCGTGGGGGGTGGAGACGAGCAGTACTTC	CASSVGGGDEQYF
-	-	11	TRBV12-5	TRBJ1-1	TGTGCTAGTGGTTTGGTACCCCAAGCTTTCTTT	CASGLVPQAFF
TRBD2	-	16	TRBV20-1	TRBJ2-3	TGCAGTGCTAGAGTAGCGGGAGGAAGGATAGCGGATACGCAGTATTTT	CSARVAGGRIADTQYF
-	once	14	TRBV28	TRBJ2-2	TGTGCGAGCAGTCGGGGGGCCAGCACCGGGGAGCTGTTTTTT	CASSRGASTGELFF
-	-	16	TRBV12-3/TRBV12-4	TRBJ2-2	TGTGCCCGCAGTTGGCGACTCGAGGGGAACACCGGGGAGCGGTTTTTT	CARSWRLEGNTGERFF
-	-	13	TRBV20-1	TRBJ2-5	TGCAGTGCTAGAGAAAATCAGGGGGAGACCCAGTACTTC	CSARENQGETQYF
TRBD1	-	13	TRBV6-6	TRBJ2-3	TGTGCCAGCAAAGGGACAGACACAGATACGCAGTATTTT	CASKGTDTDTQYF
-	-	14	TRBV7-2	TRBJ2-3	TGTGCCAGCAGCTTTCCCGACAGCACAGATACGCAGTATTTT	CASSFPDSTDTQYF
-	-	13	TRBV27	TRBJ2-2	TGTGCCAGCAACGGCGTTAACGCCGGGGAGCTGTTTTTT	CASNGVNAGELFF
-	-	13	TRBV10-3	TRBJ1-2	TGTGCCATCAGTGAGGGCCGCCCGGGGGGCTACACCTTC	CAISEGRPGGYTF
TRBD1	once	15	TRBV4-3	TRBJ2-4	TGCGTCAGCAGCCAAGACCGGGACAGGGACTACGGGCAGTACTTC	CVSSQDRDRDYGQYF
-	many	15	TRBV18	TRBJ1-6	TGTGCCAGCAGCCCGGGGAGCTCCTATAATTCACCCCTCCACTTT	CASSPGSSYNSPLHF
TRBD1	many	16	TRBV7-2	TRBJ2-7	TGTGCCAGCAGCTTAGGGAGGGACAGGGGCTCCTACGAGCAGTACTTC	CASSLGRDRGSYEQYF
-	-	12	TRBV7-9	TRBJ2-2	TGTGCCAGCAGCTTGGACGGGGGGGAGCTGTTTTTT	CASSLDGGELFF
-	few	15	TRBV5-6	TRBJ2-1	TGTGCCAGCAGCCCGGTCAGGGGGGGAGGCAATGAGCAGTTCTTC	CASSPVRGGGNEQFF
TRBD1	-	15	TRBV12-3/TRBV12-4	TRBJ1-2	TGTGCCAGCAGCCTACCCGGGGACAGTTCCTATGGCTACACCTTC	CASSLPGDSSYGYTF
-	few	18	TRBV4-3	TRBJ2-1	TGCGCCAGCAGCCAAGATACGGTTAGTCAGAAATCCTCCTACGAGCAGTTCTTC	CASSQDTVSQKSSYEQFF
-	-	15	TRBV6-5	TRBJ2-7	TGTGCCAGCAGTTACGAGGGGGGGCGAAATGACGAGCAGTACTTC	CASSYEGGRNDEQYF
TRBD1	many	15	TRBV18	TRBJ2-7	TGTGCCAGCAGCCCCGGAGGGACAGGGTCCTACGAGCAGTACTTC	CASSPGGTGSYEQYF
TRBD2	-	15	TRBV6-2/TRBV6-3	TRBJ2-7	TGTGCCAGCATGATAGCGGGAGGGCCCTCCTACGAGCAGTACTTC	CASMIAGGPSYEQYF
TRBD1	few	17	TRBV25-1	TRBJ2-2	TGTGCCAGCAGTGAGCGACAGGGTCTACGGGGAACCGGGGAGCTGTTTTTT	CASSERQGLRGTGELFF
TRBD1	few	17	TRBV7-9	TRBJ1-2	TGTGCCAGCAGCTCCGAGTGGACAGGCCGAGCTAACTATGGCTACACCTTC	CASSSEWTGRANYGYTF
TRBD1	-	15	TRBV20-1	TRBJ1-5	TGCGGTGCTGAGAGACAGGGGGATAGCAATCAGCCCCAGCATTTT	CGAERQGDSNQPQHF
-	-	14	TRBV28	TRBJ2-1	TGTGCCAGCAGTTTGACTAGGCGGGACAATGAGCAGTTCTTC	CASSLTRRDNEQFF
-	few	16	TRBV10-1	TRBJ2-7	TGCGCCAGCAGTGAGTACGGCGGGTCGCTCTCCTACGAGCAGTACTTC	CASSEYGGSLSYEQYF
-	many	13	TRBV28	TRBJ2-7	TGTGCCAGCAGCAGACAGGGAGGAGGCGAGCAGTACTTC	CASSRQGGGEQYF
-	-	11	TRBV2	TRBJ2-7	TGTGCCAGCGTTACAGGGTTCGAGCAGTACTTC	CASVTGFEQYF
-	-	14	TRBV3-1	TRBJ2-7	TGTGCCAGCAGCCCGTCACGGGAATGCTACGAGCAGTACTTC	CASSPSRECYEQYF
-	few	14	TRBV28	TRBJ1-5	TGTGCCAGCAGTTTGGAAGGGCTCGGTCGGCCCCAGCATTTT	CASSLEGLGRPQHF
TRBD1	-	13	TRBV10-3	TRBJ2-3	TGTGCCATTGGGGACAGGGGAAGTCATACGCAGTATTTT	CAIGDRGSHTQYF
-	-	13	TRBV6-2/TRBV6-3	TRBJ2-3	TGTGCCAGCAGTTACGTGGAGACAGATACGCAGTATTTT	CASSYVETDTQYF